The 20 T cell receptor beta chains reported below all come from one sample, sequenced in a study of T cell responses to AZD1222 COVID-19 vaccine (dated by TCRdb to the early 2020s). The library was built by means of the immunoSEQ multiplex PCR assay. TCRdb's version of the immuneACCESS table is confined to in-frame rearrangements and falls short of the full clone set. An unresolved V gene accounts for under half of the shortfall where checked; the remainder is of unknown origin. Counted in this sample were about 150,000 clones; nearly 90% of them appeared once. The ten largest clones represent approximately 5.1% of the sample. The time point label corresponds to: baseline before first vaccination. The material was peripheral blood, obtained on day 0 of AZD1222 vaccination. These receptors originate from an adult in good health.

The chain links TRBV12-3 or TRBV12-4 to TRBJ1-1; maybe TRBD1 (5 bases). There are 12 residues in the CDR3. Trimming cost V 5 bases and J 6 bases, with 10 bases left between them. The CDR3: CASSQGHSEAFF. DNA for the CDR3: TGTGCCAGCAGTCAAGGACACTCTGAAGCTTTCTTT.

The CDR3 nucleotides read TGTGCCAGCAGTGACTCTTGGGGGAGAAGTGGGAATGAGCAGTTCTTC. Protein product: CASSDSWGRSGNEQFF. The chain links TRBV6-4 to TRBJ2-1, with D possibly called TRBD1 or TRBD2 (5 bases each). Looked up from germline, CDR1 is MRHNA and CDR2 is SNTAGT. This CDR3 comprises 16 residues. V was clipped by 0 bases and J by 7 bases, with 16 bases between them.

The V and J genes are TRBV12-5 and TRBJ2-3; tentative D call: TRBD1 (7 bases). This CDR3 region has 12 residues. The germline V gene encodes CDR1 LGHNT and CDR2 FRNRAP. V was trimmed by 5 bases and J by 5 bases, leaving 8 bases between them. This CDR3 is CASGQGGDTQYF. In DNA, the CDR3 is TGTGCTAGTGGTCAGGGGGGAGATACGCAGTATTTT.

CDR3 nucleotide sequence: TGTGCCAGCAGTTTTACTTTCGTCGTGGGGGCCTACGAGCAGTACTTC. As protein: CASSFTFVVGAYEQYF. The V call is TRBV28, the J call TRBJ2-7; D may match TRBD1 or TRBD2 (5 bases each). Germline V gene lookup returns CDR1 MDHEN and CDR2 SYDVKM. The CDR3 has 16 residues. The V and J ends lost 3 bases and 2 bases respectively, with 17 bases between them.

This clone was seen once. The chain combines TRBV9 with TRBJ2-1; D is possibly TRBD1 or TRBD2 (5 bases each). The CDR3 spans 15 residues. Germline V gene data show CDR1 as SGDLS and CDR2 as YYNGEE. V was trimmed by 0 bases and J by 3 bases, leaving 10 bases between them. CDR3 bases: TGTGCCAGCAGCGTAGCGGGGCGAAACTACAATGAGCAGTTCTTC. Translation gives CASSVAGRNYNEQFF.

The chain employs TRBV7-9 and TRBJ1-6; D not certain. The length of the CDR3 is 14 residues. Germline values: CDR1 SEHNR, CDR2 FQNEAQ (reference sequence). V lost 2 bases to trimming and J lost 6 bases, with 8 bases between them. CDR3 residues: CASSLLAANSPLHF. The CDR3 DNA sequence: TGTGCCAGCAGCTTATTAGCGGCTAATTCACCCCTCCACTTT.

This clone was recorded only once. This rearrangement joins TRBV7-8 to TRBJ1-2, with a tentative D call TRBD1 (5 bases). Looked up from germline, CDR1 is SGHVS and CDR2 is FQNEAQ. The CDR3 is 16 residues long. Deletions cut 2 bases from V and 4 bases from J, with 17 bases between. The CDR3 sequence: CASSLTGRSFVYGYTF. The CDR3, as DNA: TGTGCCAGCAGCTTAACAGGAAGGAGCTTCGTCTATGGCTACACCTTC.

The V call is TRBV19, the J call TRBJ1-2; D uncertain. CDR1 and CDR2 from the germline V gene are LNHDA and SQIVND (reference sequence). The V gene lost 3 bases and the J gene lost 2 bases, with 7 bases spanning the gap. The CDR3 is 13 residues long. The CDR3 coding sequence is TGTGCCAGTAGTATTGGAGGAAACTATGGCTACACCTTC. Its translation: CASSIGGNYGYTF.

The rearrangement links TRBV6-4 to TRBJ1-1; D is unclear. With 0 bases removed from V and 2 bases from J, the gap between germline ends came to 4 bases. Germline V gives CDR1 MRHNA, CDR2 SNTAGT. The CDR3 runs 13 residues. CDR3 loop: CASSDSSNTEAFF. The CDR3 DNA reads as TGTGCCAGCAGTGACTCTTCAAACACTGAAGCTTTCTTT.

J is TRBJ2-3 and V is TRBV7-2; possible D gene TRBD2, 6 bases. Germline V gives CDR1 SGHTA, CDR2 FQGNSA. V was pared by 3 bases and J by 2 bases, with 12 bases between. The CDR3 has 15 residues. CDR3 sequence: CASSFAGFPTDTQYF. The CDR3 DNA is TGTGCCAGCAGCTTTGCGGGGTTCCCCACAGATACGCAGTATTTT.

This chain links TRBV24-1 with TRBJ1-4; 7 bases map to TRBD1. V gave up 7 bases and J gave up 5 bases; unmatched junction bases: 9. Germline V gene lookup returns CDR1 KGHDR and CDR2 SFDVKD. The CDR3 is made up of 15 amino acids. CDR3 nucleotide sequence: TGTGCCACCAGCTCCTTAGACAGGGAAAATGAAAAACTGTTTTTT. As protein: CATSSLDRENEKLFF.

The chain employs TRBV4-3 and TRBJ2-7, with D maybe TRBD1 (5 bases). The V end lost 1 base, the J end lost 3 bases, and 13 bases lay between the germline ends. CDR1 and CDR2 from the germline V gene are LGHNA and YSLEER. The CDR3 extends over 15 amino acids. CDR3 amino acids: CASSQADKQDYEQYF. The DNA of the CDR3 is TGCGCCAGCAGCCAAGCCGACAAACAGGACTACGAGCAGTACTTC.

This rearrangement joins TRBV18 to TRBJ1-6; TRBD1 is a possible D gene (6 bases). Germline V lookup: CDR1 KGHSH, CDR2 LQKENI. This CDR3 spans 16 amino acids. V was pared by 4 bases and J by 5 bases, with 15 bases between. The CDR3 protein is CASSLNRQADNSPLHF. In nucleotides, the CDR3 is TGTGCCAGCTCACTAAACAGACAGGCCGATAATTCACCCCTCCACTTT. The complete variable domain, with remaining parts taken from reference TRBV18 and TRBJ1-6, reads NAGVMQNPRHLVRRRGQEARLRCSPMKGHSHVYWYRQLPEEGLKFMVYLQKENIIDESGMPKERFSAEFPKEGPSILRIQQVVRGDSAAYFCASSLNRQADNSPLHFGNGTRLTVT.

This chain links TRBV19 with TRBJ1-5; D remains unclear. Trimming took off 1 base at V and 0 bases at J, with 10 bases between the two ends. This CDR3 has 16 residues. Germline assignment: CDR1 LNHDA and CDR2 SQIVND (reference sequence). The CDR3 is CASSIAGTYSNQPQHF. In DNA form, the CDR3 reads TGTGCCAGTAGTATAGCAGGAACGTATAGCAATCAGCCCCAGCATTTT.

The V call is TRBV28, the J call TRBJ2-1; D possibly corresponds to TRBD1 (5 bases). The CDR3 totals 15 residues. V lost 1 base, J lost 7 bases, and 14 bases lay in between. Looked up from germline, CDR1 is MDHEN and CDR2 is SYDVKM. The CDR3 is CASSLFRKKGNEQFF. The DNA of the CDR3 is TGTGCCAGCAGTTTATTCCGGAAAAAGGGGAATGAGCAGTTCTTC.

This clone was counted once. V gene TRBV3-1 (or the pseudogene TRBV3-2) combines with J gene TRBJ2-3, with 9 bases lining up with TRBD2. Trimming removed 4 bases from V and 7 bases from J; junction bases left unmatched: 12. Germline V gene lookup returns CDR1 LGHDT and CDR2 YNNKEL (reference sequence). The CDR3 totals 16 residues. In DNA, the CDR3 is TGTGCCAGCAGCCCCTATAGCGGGGGCTCCTCATATACGCAGTATTTT. Translation: CASSPYSGGSSYTQYF.

This clone was seen a handful of times. This chain joins TRBV11-2 and TRBJ1-4; TRBD1 might be the D (5 bases). V gave up 5 bases and J gave up 2 bases, with 15 bases separating them. Germline CDR1 SGHAT, CDR2 FQNNGV. This CDR3 spans 16 amino acids. This chain's CDR3 is CASSNLRGRTNEKLFF. The DNA of the CDR3 is TGTGCCAGCAGCAACCTAAGGGGACGGACTAATGAAAAACTGTTTTTT.

This clone was recorded once. The rearrangement links TRBV6-6 to TRBJ2-7; 9 nucleotides match TRBD1. The J segment lost 6 bases and the V segment lost 2 bases, leaving 8 bases of the junction unmatched. Germline V gene data show CDR1 as MNHNY and CDR2 as SVGAGI (reference sequence). CDR3 length equals 15 residues. The CDR3 DNA is TGTGCCAGCAGTTACGTGGGACAGGGAGCGTCCGAGCAGTACTTC. Translated: CASSYVGQGASEQYF.

The chain carries TRBV19 and TRBJ1-3; 7 bases align to TRBD1. The CDR3 extends over 17 amino acids. Germline values: CDR1 LNHDA, CDR2 SQIVND (reference sequence). Trimming at V came to 3 bases and at J to 8 bases, leaving 16 bases not matched to a gene. CDR3 DNA sequence: TGTGCCAGTAGTATGGCGGGACAGAGCCTCCGGAGAGACACCATATATTTT. Amino acid sequence: CASSMAGQSLRRDTIYF.

V usage is TRBV15 and J usage is TRBJ2-4, with 8 bases lining up with TRBD1. The V gene's germline CDR1 is LNHNV and CDR2 YYDKDF (reference sequence). J lost 0 bases, V lost 5 bases, and 12 bases had no gene match. The CDR3 consists of 18 residues. The CDR3 region has the DNA TGTGCCACCAGCGCTCGGACAGGGCTTTTACTAGCCAAAAACATTCAGTACTTC. It specifies CATSARTGLLLAKNIQYF.